The 19 T cell receptor beta chains below all came from one sample that was sequenced in a study of blood T cell repertoires in COVID-19 (dated by TCRdb to about 2020). Receptors were amplified or captured by the immunoSEQ multiplex PCR assay. This is the immuneACCESS table as TCRdb keeps it, with only in-frame sequences that have V and J called. A part of the clones is gone; compared with another copy, unresolved V genes explain less than half, and the rest is unexplained. For this sample there are roughly 100,000 clones; 87% appear just once. The ten most abundant clones make up approximately 3.1% of the sample. The source material was peripheral blood. The receptors were gathered from a man between 45 and 60 years old in a cohort sampled during active COVID-19.

This sequence joins TRBV7-2 and TRBJ2-7; 7 nucleotides line up with TRBD1. The V gene end was trimmed by 3 bases and the J gene end by 1 base; junction bases not matched to a gene: 3. Germline CDR1 and CDR2: SGHTA and FQGNSA. The CDR3 contains 14 residues. CDR3 in amino acids: CASSFTTGSYEQYV. The CDR3 region has the DNA TGTGCCAGCAGCTTCACGACAGGGTCCTACGAGCAGTACGTC.

J is TRBJ1-6 and V is TRBV5-1; 10 bases match TRBD1. Germline trimming cut 4 bases from V and 10 bases from J; bases unmatched to any gene: 8. This CDR3 region has 15 residues. Germline V lookup: CDR1 SGHRS, CDR2 YFSETQ. The CDR3 here is CASSQDRGSGSPLHF. The CDR3 nucleotides read TGCGCCAGCAGCCAGGACAGGGGGTCAGGGTCACCCCTCCACTTT.

The chain uses TRBV15 and TRBJ1-1; unclear D gene. The CDR3 spans 14 residues. V shed 0 bases and J shed 0 bases, with 5 bases lying between them. Germline CDR1 reads LNHNV; CDR2 reads YYDKDF (reference sequence). CDR3 coding DNA: TGTGCCACCAGCAGAGATCAGATGAACACTGAAGCTTTCTTT. This gives the protein CATSRDQMNTEAFF.

V gene TRBV27 combines with J gene TRBJ2-3, with 10 positions matching TRBD2. Germline V gives CDR1 MNHEY, CDR2 SMNVEV (reference sequence). The CDR3 spans 15 residues. The V and J ends lost 4 bases and 1 base, in that order; junction bases with no gene match: 2. The CDR3 reads CASSSGLAGTDTQYF. CDR3 DNA: TGTGCCAGCAGTTCCGGACTAGCGGGCACAGATACGCAGTATTTT.

The count of this clone is one. The V call is TRBV6-5, the J call TRBJ2-2, with 8 bases fitting TRBD1. J was trimmed by 1 base and V by 6 bases; bases with no gene match: 4. This CDR3 comprises 15 residues. The germline V gene encodes CDR1 MNHEY and CDR2 SVGAGI. CDR3 bases: TGTGCCAGCAGGAGACAGGGGCTGAACACCGGGGAGCTGTTTTTT. This sequence encodes CASRRQGLNTGELFF.

V usage is TRBV3-1 (or the pseudogene TRBV3-2) and J usage is TRBJ2-5; a possible D gene is TRBD2 (6 bases). Germline CDR1 LGHDT, CDR2 YNNKEL (reference sequence). This CDR3 comprises 15 residues. The V gene lost 1 base and the J gene lost 5 bases, with 14 bases spanning the gap. Here the CDR3 reads CASSQGPGDRETQYF. The CDR3 DNA sequence: TGTGCCAGCAGCCAAGGGCCGGGGGATCGGGAGACCCAGTACTTC.

The chain uses TRBV4-1 and TRBJ1-1, with a tentative D call TRBD1 (6 bases). This CDR3 comprises 15 residues. Germline CDR1 reads MGHRA; CDR2 reads YSYEKL. Trimming removed 3 bases from V and 6 bases from J, with 17 bases in between. In nucleotides, the CDR3 is TGCGCCAGCAGCCAGTGGGAGCCGGGGGGCTCTGAAGCTTTCTTT. Its translation is CASSQWEPGGSEAFF.

The DNA of the CDR3 is TGTGCCAGCTCACCAAATCCGGCGGCAAACTATGGCTACACCTTC. Amino acid sequence: CASSPNPAANYGYTF. J is TRBJ1-2 and V is TRBV18; D uncertain. CDR3 length: 15 residues. The ends were cut back, 2 bases at V and 2 bases at J, with 12 bases in the middle. Germline V CDR1 and CDR2: KGHSH, LQKENI.

The chain joins TRBV19 to TRBJ1-6, with a weak D call TRBD1 (5 bases). The CDR3 sequence is 16 residues long. CDR1 is LNHDA and CDR2 is SQIVND in the germline V gene (reference sequence). V was shortened by 0 bases and J by 7 bases, with 13 bases between the two germline ends. CDR3 DNA sequence: TGTGCCAGTAGTATAGATCTCACAGGCAGCAATTCACCCCTCCACTTT. Amino acid sequence: CASSIDLTGSNSPLHF. The whole variable domain, filled in from reference TRBV19 and TRBJ1-6, reads DGGITQSPKYLFRKEGQNVTLSCEQNLNHDAMYWYRQDPGQGLRLIYYSQIVNDFQKGDIAEGYSVSREKKESFPLTVTSAQKNPTAFYLCASSIDLTGSNSPLHFGNGTRLTVT.

The chain links TRBV3-1 (or the pseudogene TRBV3-2) to TRBJ2-1, with TRBD2 matching 7 bases. This CDR3 region has 13 residues. Germline CDR1 is LGHDT and CDR2 is YNNKEL (reference sequence). V shed 7 bases and J 2 bases; nucleotides not matched to a gene: 2. The CDR3 sequence is CASTRGAYNEQFF. The DNA for the CDR3 is TGTGCCAGCACCCGGGGGGCCTACAATGAGCAGTTCTTC.

This clone has only a few counts. The chain combines TRBV4-2 with TRBJ2-2, with D perhaps TRBD1 (6 bases). V was shortened by 0 bases and J by 5 bases, with 13 bases between the two germline ends. CDR3 length: 16 residues. CDR1 is LGHNA and CDR2 is YNFKEQ in the germline V gene. The CDR3 DNA reads as TGTGCCAGCAGCCAAGACCCAGGGGCGCGGACCGGGGAGCTGTTTTTT. Encoded protein: CASSQDPGARTGELFF.

The genes are TRBV29-1 and TRBJ2-6, with D possibly being TRBD1 (6 bases). Germline values: CDR1 SQVTM, CDR2 ANQGSEA. This CDR3 has 15 amino acids. The V end lost 4 bases, the J end lost 1 base, and 11 bases lay between the germline ends. CDR3 loop: CSVADSPSGANVLTF. The CDR3 coding sequence is TGCAGCGTTGCGGACAGTCCGTCTGGGGCCAACGTCCTGACTTTC.

V usage is TRBV5-1 and J usage is TRBJ1-2; D gene uncertain. The V and J ends lost 3 bases and 4 bases respectively, with 7 bases between them. Per germline, CDR1 SGHRS and CDR2 YFSETQ. The CDR3 contains 12 residues. The CDR3 nucleotides are TGCGCCAGCAGCTCTGACTTCTATGGCTACACCTTC. It is translated as CASSSDFYGYTF.

The chain combines TRBV24-1 with TRBJ2-5, with D possibly matching TRBD1 (6 bases). V lost 6 bases and J 4 bases, leaving 14 bases between the germline ends. CDR1 and CDR2 from the germline V gene are KGHDR and SFDVKD. The CDR3 has 14 amino acids. The CDR3 protein is CATSLQGSGETQYF. The CDR3 nucleotides read TGTGCCACCAGTCTACAGGGTTCGGGAGAGACCCAGTACTTC.

This clone was seen a single time. The chain employs TRBV20-1 and TRBJ2-3; D gene unclear. Germline CDR1 DFQATT, CDR2 SNEGSKA (reference sequence). CDR3 length equals 11 residues. The germline V and J ends were trimmed by 5 bases and 5 bases, with 8 bases remaining between them. Here the CDR3 DNA reads TGCAGTGCTTTTAGTGTAGATACGCAGTATTTT. Translated: CSAFSVDTQYF.

The gene calls are TRBV6-5 and TRBJ2-5; 9 bases map to TRBD2. Trimming removed 6 bases from V and 5 bases from J; junction bases left unmatched: 10. The CDR3 is 15 residues long. Germline V lookup: CDR1 MNHEY, CDR2 SVGAGI. CDR3 sequence reads: CASRGLAGLSETQYF. DNA of the CDR3: TGTGCCAGCAGAGGGCTAGCGGGGCTGAGCGAGACCCAGTACTTC.

This sequence joins TRBV27 and TRBJ1-3; D unclear. In germline, CDR1 is MNHEY, CDR2 SMNVEV (reference sequence). The CDR3 covers 13 residues. The germline V and J ends were trimmed by 6 bases and 0 bases, with 6 bases remaining between them. In DNA, the CDR3 is TGTGCCAGCAGGGTCAGCTCTGGAAACACCATATATTTT. It codes for CASRVSSGNTIYF.

The rearrangement uses TRBV12-3 or TRBV12-4 and TRBJ1-4; 10 positions match TRBD1. V shed 4 bases, J shed 8 bases, and the junction held 1 base outside the gene matches. The CDR3 contains 13 residues. CDR3 nucleotides: TGTGCCAGCAGTTGGGGACAGGGGGAAAAACTGTTTTTT. It yields the protein CASSWGQGEKLFF.

The V gene is TRBV5-1, the J gene TRBJ2-3; D might be TRBD2 (6 bases). Looked up from germline, CDR1 is SGHRS and CDR2 is YFSETQ. This CDR3 is built from 13 residues. The germline V and J ends were trimmed by 4 bases and 0 bases, with 6 bases remaining between them. The DNA for the CDR3 is TGCGCCAGCAGCGGGACTAGCACAGATACGCAGTATTTT. Translated: CASSGTSTDTQYF.